This T cell receptor beta chain stems from a study of blood T cell repertoires in COVID-19. Study information: Sites across the United States, Italy and Spain contributed samples from acute and convalescent COVID-19. PBMCs, B-cell-depleted T cells, or T cells provided the cDNA or gDNA that made up the material.

In the study's own analysis: The assay estimated nucleated cells by amplifying reference gene primers. Assay: immunoSEQ multiplex PCR; the TCRdb copy retains only in-frame clones and omits some. The DNA gave D and trimming, while V, J and clone size come from that table. The data contain about 380,000 clones, 70% to 85% of them singletons. This clonotype originated in a human donor with acute or convalescent COVID-19. The donor label of this sample is uncertain. Material: peripheral blood.

This chain's CDR3 is CASRGQDYRDTQYF. In nucleotides, the CDR3 is TGTGCCAGCAGGGGGCAGGATTATAGAGATACGCAGTATTTT. This chain joins TRBV27 and TRBJ2-3; D is perhaps TRBD1 (5 bases). Looked up from germline, CDR1 is MNHEY and CDR2 is SMNVEV (reference sequence). V lost 6 bases and J lost 5, with 15 bases in between. CDR3 size: 14 residues.